This is a list of T cell receptor beta chains from one sample in a study of CD8 T cells in ankylosing spondylitis. From the 5' RACE reads, TCRdb called clonotypes with MiXCR, one entry per CDR3 protein. Here the sample spans hundreds of thousands of distinct CDR3 sequences, 15% to 20% being singletons. Sequences were obtained from blood, either unsorted or a sorted T cell fraction (not recorded which). The receptors shown here come from a male donor with ankylosing spondylitis or in good health (not recorded which). Each CDR3 is given with its conserved first and last residue. A D gene is named only where the DNA matches it firmly. Size is stated for part of the rows, as once, few or many counts, or as a class when the clone is expanded.

TRBD1,TRBJ1-2,-,TRBV12-3/TRBV12-4,CASSSGTGDYGYTF,TGTGCCAGCAGTTCCGGGACAGGAGACTATGGCTACACCTTC
-,TRBJ2-3,-,TRBV12-3/TRBV12-4,CASPPIDYSTDTQYF,TGTGCCAGCCCCCCAATAGACTACAGCACAGATACGCAGTATTTT
TRBD2,TRBJ2-3,few,TRBV5-1,CASSNRDYRTQNTQYF,TGCGCCAGCAGCAACCGGGACTACCGTACACAAAATACGCAGTATTTT
TRBD1,TRBJ1-5,few,TRBV6-1,CASSTTQGYQPQHF,TGTGCCAGCAGTACGACACAGGGGTATCAGCCCCAGCATTTT
TRBD1,TRBJ2-3,-,TRBV6-1,CASSGGTGGLTDTQYF,TGTGCCAGCAGTGGCGGGACAGGGGGGCTCACAGATACGCAGTATTTT
-,TRBJ2-1,-,TRBV6-1,CASATRLAPNEQFF,TGTGCCAGCGCCACCCGGTTAGCCCCCAATGAGCAGTTCTTC
TRBD1,TRBJ2-1,-,TRBV6-2/TRBV6-3,CASSPQGASLHEQFF,TGTGCCAGCAGCCCGCAGGGGGCTTCATTGCACGAGCAGTTCTTC
-,TRBJ2-4,-,TRBV12-3/TRBV12-4,CASLGEDGIQYF,TGTGCCAGCCTCGGGGAAGACGGCATTCAGTACTTC
-,TRBJ2-1,-,TRBV15,CATSRPQGIHEQFF,TGTGCCACCAGCAGACCTCAGGGTATCCATGAGCAGTTCTTC
TRBD2,TRBJ2-1,few,TRBV9,CASSVAGTSGSLGEQFF,TGTGCCAGCAGCGTAGCCGGGACTAGCGGGAGTCTGGGTGAGCAGTTCTTC
TRBD2,TRBJ2-3,-,TRBV6-1,CASSPTGTSSSYF,TGTGCCAGCAGTCCTACCGGGACTAGCTCTTCGTATTTT
TRBD1,TRBJ1-1,-,TRBV18,CASSPKTGGKDTEAFF,TGTGCCAGCTCGCCCAAGACAGGGGGCAAGGACACTGAAGCTTTCTTT
TRBD2,TRBJ2-2,-,TRBV19,CASETFSGTFGTGELFF,TGTGCCAGTGAAACTTTTAGCGGGACTTTCGGCACCGGGGAGCTGTTTTTT
-,TRBJ2-1,few,TRBV6-2/TRBV6-3,CASSYSRVSGNPYNEQFF,TGTGCCAGCAGTTACTCGAGGGTTAGCGGAAACCCCTACAATGAGCAGTTCTTC
TRBD2,TRBJ2-2,-,TRBV5-1,CASSLAASGPGTGELFF,TGCGCCAGCAGCTTGGCTGCTAGCGGTCCAGGGACCGGGGAGCTGTTTTTT
-,TRBJ1-1,few,TRBV6-5,CASSYSRHGGTEAFF,TGTGCCAGCAGTTACTCGCGGCATGGGGGTACTGAAGCTTTCTTT